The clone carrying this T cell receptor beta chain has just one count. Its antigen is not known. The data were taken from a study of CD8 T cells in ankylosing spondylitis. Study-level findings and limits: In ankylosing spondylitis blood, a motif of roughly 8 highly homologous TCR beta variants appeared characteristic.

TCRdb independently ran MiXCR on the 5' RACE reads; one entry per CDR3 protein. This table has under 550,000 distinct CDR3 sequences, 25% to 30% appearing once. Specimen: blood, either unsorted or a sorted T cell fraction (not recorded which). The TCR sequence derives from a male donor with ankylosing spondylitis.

The CDR3 spells CASSVSGTTDTQYF. The CDR3 DNA is TGCGCCAGCAGTGTATCTGGTACCACAGATACGCAGTATTTT. This chain links TRBV5-1 with TRBJ2-3, with D hard to call. CDR3 size: 14 residues. V was trimmed by 5 bases and J by 2 bases, leaving 12 bases between them. The V gene's germline CDR1 is SGHRS and CDR2 YFSETQ. Supplemented by reference TRBV5-1 and TRBJ2-3, the full variable domain reads KAGVTQTPRYLIKTRGQQVTLSCSPISGHRSVSWYQQTPGQGLQFLFEYFSETQRNKGNFPGRFSGRQFSNSRSEMNVSTLELGDSALYLCASSVSGTTDTQYFGPGTRLTVL.